A selection of T cell receptor beta chains follows, all from one sample in a study of shared clonotypes between healthy human individuals. Sequencing was performed with immunoSEQ multiplex PCR; in TCRdb, only in-frame clones are kept and a portion is missing. Among 800,000 to 950,000 clones, roughly 96% were seen once, and the ten largest hold around 0.25%. Material: naive CD8+ T cells sorted from blood. Every receptor here comes from a man aged 30 to 39 in good health. The CDR3 runs from the conserved cysteine through the conserved F or W. The order of the fields is CDR3 DNA, CDR3 protein, V gene, clone size, J gene, D gene. A D gene is named only where the DNA matches it firmly. Size is stated for part of the rows, as once, few or many counts, or as a class when the clone is expanded.

TGCAGCGTTGGCCCTCGGCTAGGCGGGTTTTACGAGCAGTACTTC,CSVGPRLGGFYEQYF,TRBV29-1,.,TRBJ2-7,.
TGTGCCAGCAGCCCCGAGTCTAGCGGGAGCTTCTACGAGCAGTACTTC,CASSPESSGSFYEQYF,TRBV7-9,.,TRBJ2-7,TRBD2
TGCAGCGTTTCAACAGGGGATAATGAGCAGTTCTTC,CSVSTGDNEQFF,TRBV29-1,.,TRBJ2-1,TRBD1
TGCAGCGCCCATGGAAGGGAAACCTACGAGCAGTACTTC,CSAHGRETYEQYF,TRBV29-1,.,TRBJ2-7,.
TGTGCCAGCAGCTTAGAGACAGCTAACTATGGCTACACCTTC,CASSLETANYGYTF,TRBV7-8,.,TRBJ1-2,.
TGTGCCAGCTACGGAGGTATCTACGAGCAGTACTTC,CASYGGIYEQYF,TRBV2,.,TRBJ2-7,.
TGCAGCGTTGGGCCGGAGTATGGCTACACCTTC,CSVGPEYGYTF,TRBV29-1,.,TRBJ1-2,.
TGTGCCAGCTCGCCGTGGGACACTAACTATGGCTACACCTTC,CASSPWDTNYGYTF,TRBV5-4,.,TRBJ1-2,.
TGTGCCAGCAGTCAAGGCGGGAGAGAGGCAGATACGCAGTATTTT,CASSQGGREADTQYF,TRBV25-1,.,TRBJ2-3,TRBD2
TGTGCCAGCAGCCCCGGAACCTACGAGCAGTACTTC,CASSPGTYEQYF,TRBV7-9,.,TRBJ2-7,.
TGTGCCAGAAGCAAAAGACAGGGAGGACTAGCGCGGGAGACCGGGGAGCTGTTTTTT,CARSKRQGGLARETGELFF,TRBV5-3,.,TRBJ2-2,TRBD2
TGTGCCAGCAGCCCACAGACAGGGCCCCGGATTTACTACGAGCAGTACTTC,CASSPQTGPRIYYEQYF,TRBV7-6,few,TRBJ2-7,TRBD1
TGTGCCAGCAGCGCCTCAGTCGGACTAGCGGGAGCCCATGAGCAGTTCTTC,CASSASVGLAGAHEQFF,TRBV9,.,TRBJ2-1,TRBD2
TGTGCCAGCAGTTCCCTTAGCGGCTCCTACGAGCAGTACTTC,CASSSLSGSYEQYF,TRBV6-5,.,TRBJ2-7,.
TGTGCCAGCAGCTTAGATTCACTGGGACTAGCGCTAACGAACACCGGGGAGCTGTTTTTT,CASSLDSLGLALTNTGELFF,TRBV11-2,.,TRBJ2-2,TRBD2
TGTGCCAGCAGCTTACGGGTAGCGGGAGACCCACAAGAGACCCAGTACTTC,CASSLRVAGDPQETQYF,TRBV11-1,.,TRBJ2-5,TRBD2
TGTGCCTGGGCCGGAGAGTACGAGCAGTACTTC,CAWAGEYEQYF,TRBV30,many,TRBJ2-7,.
TGCGCCAGCAGCGTCGCTACGGGAGGGGTATACAATGAGCAGTTCTTC,CASSVATGGVYNEQFF,TRBV5-1,.,TRBJ2-1,TRBD2
TGTGCCAGCAGTTACGTCGGGAGCTCCTACGAGCAGTACTTC,CASSYVGSSYEQYF,TRBV28,.,TRBJ2-7,.
TGTGCCAGCAGCCAGGGTGGGAGGAATGAGCAGTTCTTC,CASSQGGRNEQFF,TRBV14,.,TRBJ2-1,.